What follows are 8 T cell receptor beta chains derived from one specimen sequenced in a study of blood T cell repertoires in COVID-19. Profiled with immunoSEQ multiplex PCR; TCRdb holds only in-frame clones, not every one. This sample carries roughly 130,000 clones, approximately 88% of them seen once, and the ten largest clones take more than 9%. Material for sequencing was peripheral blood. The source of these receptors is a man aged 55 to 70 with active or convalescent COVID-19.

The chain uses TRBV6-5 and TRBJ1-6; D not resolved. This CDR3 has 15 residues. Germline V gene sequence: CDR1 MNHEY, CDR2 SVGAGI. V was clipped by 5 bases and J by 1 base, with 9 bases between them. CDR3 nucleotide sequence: TGTGCCAGCAGTCCCGGGGAGTCCTATAATTCACCCCTCCACTTT. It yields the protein CASSPGESYNSPLHF.

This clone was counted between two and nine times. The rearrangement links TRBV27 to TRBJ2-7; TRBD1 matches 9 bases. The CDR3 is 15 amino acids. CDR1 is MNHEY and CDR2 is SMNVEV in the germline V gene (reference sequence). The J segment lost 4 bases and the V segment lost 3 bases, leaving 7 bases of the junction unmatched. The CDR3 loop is CASSLTGTGRYEQYF. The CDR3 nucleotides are TGTGCCAGCAGTTTGACCGGGACAGGGCGATACGAGCAGTACTTC.

The CDR3 nucleotides are TGTGCCAGCAGTGACTCACCAGGACAGGGTGGAACAGATACGCAGTATTTT. Protein product: CASSDSPGQGGTDTQYF. The rearrangement uses TRBV6-4 and TRBJ2-3; 8 bases match TRBD1. The CDR3 extends over 17 amino acids. The ends lost 0 bases at V and 3 bases at J; junction bases unmatched: 8. Looked up from germline, CDR1 is MRHNA and CDR2 is SNTAGT.

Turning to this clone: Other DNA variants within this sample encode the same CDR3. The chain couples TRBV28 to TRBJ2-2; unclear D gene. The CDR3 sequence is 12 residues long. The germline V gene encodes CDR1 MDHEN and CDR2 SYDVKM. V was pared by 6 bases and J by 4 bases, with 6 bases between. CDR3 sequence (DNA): TGTGCCAGCAGCCTCCGCACCGGGGAGCTGTTTTTT. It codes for CASSLRTGELFF.

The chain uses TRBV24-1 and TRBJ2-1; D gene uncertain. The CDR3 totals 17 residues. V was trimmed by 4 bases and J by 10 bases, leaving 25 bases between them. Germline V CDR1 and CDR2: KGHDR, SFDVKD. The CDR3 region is CATSDVLLGSTAREQFF. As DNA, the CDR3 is TGTGCCACCAGTGACGTATTGCTCGGGTCGACGGCGCGGGAGCAGTTCTTC.

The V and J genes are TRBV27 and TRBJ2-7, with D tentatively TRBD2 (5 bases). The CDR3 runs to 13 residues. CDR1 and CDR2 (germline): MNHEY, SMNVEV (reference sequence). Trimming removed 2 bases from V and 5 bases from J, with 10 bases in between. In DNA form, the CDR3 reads TGTGCCAGCAGTTTACGGGGAACGGACGAGCAGTACTTC. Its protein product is CASSLRGTDEQYF.

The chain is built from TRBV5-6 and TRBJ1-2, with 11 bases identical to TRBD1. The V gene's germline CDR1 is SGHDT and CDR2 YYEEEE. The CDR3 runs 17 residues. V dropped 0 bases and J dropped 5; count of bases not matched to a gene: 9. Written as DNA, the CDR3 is TGTGCCAGCAGCTTGGCTTTTGGACAGGGGGCTGCTTATGGCTACACCTTC. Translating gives CASSLAFGQGAAYGYTF.

The chain's CDR3 is CASSSGGQGYEQYF. In DNA form, the CDR3 reads TGTGCCAGCAGTTCCGGGGGGCAAGGTTACGAGCAGTACTTC. The chain joins TRBV6-6 to TRBJ2-7, with D possibly being TRBD2 (7 bases). The length of the CDR3 is 14 residues. V lost 4 bases and J lost 4, with 14 bases in between. CDR1 MNHNY and CDR2 SVGAGI come from the germline V gene (reference sequence).